The sequence of this T cell receptor beta chain was determined in a study of T cell responses to AZD1222 COVID-19 vaccine. Whole-study findings and limits: The study found vaccine-associated CD4 TCRs spanning spike, dominant at 160-218 and 743-854. No day 14 peak samples; only post-peak repertoires were characterized. In a largely white British group with more females than males, clonal diversity was possibly underestimated. Rises in breadth and depth of Spike-specific TCRs came after two AZD1222 doses.

For this clone: Antigen unknown.

The germline V gene has CDR1 SGHNT and CDR2 YYREEE (reference sequence). Trimming took off 0 bases at V and 3 bases at J, with 10 bases between the two ends. This CDR3 is built from 14 residues. Sequencing used immunoSEQ multiplex PCR; TCRdb keeps in-frame clones, though not all of them. The sample records roughly 120,000 clones, approximately 90% being singletons. The V and J genes are TRBV5-4 and TRBJ2-7, with D possibly matching TRBD2 (5 bases). This TCR was recovered from an adult in good health. The sequencing used peripheral blood, collected on day 0 of AZD1222 vaccination. CDR3 nucleotides: TGTGCCAGCAGCTTGGGATCGAGCGGCTACGAGCAGTACTTC. Protein product: CASSLGSSGYEQYF.